This entry lists 4 T cell receptor beta chains sequenced from one sample in a study of CD8 T cells in Susac syndrome. cDNA came from around 0.5 to 1 ug RNA primed by random hexamers. Each CDR3 protein is one row after TCRdb ran MiXCR on the immunoSEQ multiplex PCR reads. Among approximately 75,000 distinct CDR3 sequences listed, around 93% were seen once. The sequencing input was CD8+ T cells from PBMCs. Receptors were obtained from a human donor in good health.

The chain uses TRBV9 and TRBJ2-5, with unresolved D. The CDR3 contains 15 residues. The germline V gene encodes CDR1 SGDLS and CDR2 YYNGEE. Trimming cost V 4 bases and J 1 base, with 14 bases left between them. The CDR3 nucleotides are TGTGCCAGCAGCCACACCGGACGGACCCAAGAGACCCAGTACTTC. This encodes CASSHTGRTQETQYF.

This chain connects TRBV7-2 to TRBJ2-5, with 12 bases matching TRBD2. CDR3 size: 16 residues. CDR1 and CDR2 from the germline V gene are SGHTA and FQGNSA. The V gene end was trimmed by 4 bases and the J gene end by 5 bases; junction bases not matched to a gene: 8. DNA of the CDR3: TGTGCCAGCAGCTCGACTGGACTAGCGGGGATGGAGACCCAGTACTTC. It codes for CASSSTGLAGMETQYF.

This CDR3 is CASSRDRTLDGYTF. The CDR3 DNA reads as TGTGCCAGCAGCCGGGACAGGACTTTAGATGGCTACACCTTC. V usage is TRBV12-3 or TRBV12-4 and J usage is TRBJ1-2; 8 bases agree with TRBD1. CDR3 length equals 14 residues. J gave up 6 bases and V 6 bases, and 9 bases lay outside the gene matches.

CDR3 sequence (DNA): TGTGCCAGCAGACCGCACGCCAATACGGAGTTCTTC. It is translated as CASRPHANTEFF. V usage is TRBV6-5 and J usage is TRBJ2-1; the D is unclear. The germline gives CDR1 MNHEY, CDR2 SVGAGI. Trimming cost V 6 bases and J 14 bases, with 17 bases left between them. This CDR3 is built from 12 residues.